This T cell receptor (beta chain) appears in the sequencing data of a study of CD8+CD57+ T cells in acquired aplastic anemia. In this sample, this clonotype turned up once. Genomic DNA constituted the template upon which TCR beta VDJ and CDR3 profiling was performed. MiXCR was run by TCRdb on the reads, yielding one entry per CDR3 protein. The sample carries 310,000 or so distinct CDR3 sequences, under 65% recorded once. Sequencing involved patients with CD8+CD57+ cell expansion previously shown by flow cytometry. The sequence was obtained from a human donor with aplastic anemia. Sequences were obtained from sorted CD4+, CD8+, or CD8+CD57+ T cells (not recorded which) from PBMCs.

CDR3 in DNA: TGTGCCACCAGCAGAGGGGACCCAGATACGCAGTATTTT. Translated, it gives CATSRGDPDTQYF. The rearrangement joins TRBV24-1 to TRBJ2-3, with D perhaps TRBD1 or TRBD2 (5 bases each). V lost 7 bases and J lost 4, with 11 bases in between. The germline V gene encodes CDR1 KGHDR and CDR2 SFDVKD. The CDR3 extends over 13 amino acids.